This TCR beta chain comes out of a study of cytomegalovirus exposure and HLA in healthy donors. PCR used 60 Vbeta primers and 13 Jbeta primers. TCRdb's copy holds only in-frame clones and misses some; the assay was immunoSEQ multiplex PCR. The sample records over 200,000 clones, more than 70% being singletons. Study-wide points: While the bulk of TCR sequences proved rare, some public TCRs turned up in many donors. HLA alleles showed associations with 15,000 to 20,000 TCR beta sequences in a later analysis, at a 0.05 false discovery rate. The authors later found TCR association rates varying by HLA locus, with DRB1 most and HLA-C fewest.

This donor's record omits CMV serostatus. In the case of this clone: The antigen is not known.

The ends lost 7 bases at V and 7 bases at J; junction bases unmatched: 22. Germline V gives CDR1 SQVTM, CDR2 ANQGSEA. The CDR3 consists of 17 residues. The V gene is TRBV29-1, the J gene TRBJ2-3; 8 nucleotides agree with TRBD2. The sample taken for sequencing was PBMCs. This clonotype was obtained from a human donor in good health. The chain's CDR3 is CSGKSRAGAQRAHTQYF. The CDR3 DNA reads TGCAGCGGGAAGTCGCGAGCGGGAGCTCAGAGGGCCCATACGCAGTATTTT.